These T cell receptor beta chains were read from a single sample in a study of shared T cell receptors in the human thymus. Clones were read by immunoSEQ multiplex PCR, and TCRdb kept only the in-frame ones, dropping some. The sample lists about 380,000 clones; around 93% were seen once. Input material: thymocytes. These receptors all come from a human donor. Both conserved end residues are part of each CDR3. Each record gives: clone size, J gene, V gene, D gene, CDR3 length, CDR3 DNA, CDR3 protein. The D gene is left open where the match is weak. Clone size is not always given. Where it is, it says once, few, many or a class for expanded clones.

>-|TRBJ1-2|TRBV16|TRBD1|20
TGTGCCAGCAGCCACCCCACGCCCGGGACAGGGGGCTCTCGGGGCTATGGCTACACCTTC
CASSHPTPGTGGSRGYGYTF
>-|TRBJ2-3|TRBV6-5|TRBD2|16
TGTGCCAGCAGTTCCCGAGGTAGCGGGAGCCCAGATACGCAGTATTTT
CASSSRGSGSPDTQYF
>-|TRBJ2-7|TRBV7-8|TRBD2|15
TGTGCCAGCAGCTTCAGACTAGCGGGAGCCTACGAGCAGTACTTC
CASSFRLAGAYEQYF
>-|TRBJ2-7|TRBV21-1|-|11
TGTGCCAGCAGCCCAACTAGCGAGCAGTACTTC
CASSPTSEQYF
>-|TRBJ2-2|TRBV28|-|12
TGTGCCAGCAGTATTAACACCGGGGAGCTGTTTTTT
CASSINTGELFF
>-|TRBJ2-1|TRBV7-2|-|19
TGTGCCAGCAGCTTAGGGGCTTGCGGCGGGACCCCCTCCTACAATGAGCAGTTCTTC
CASSLGACGGTPSYNEQFF
>-|TRBJ1-2|TRBV5-5|-|15
TGTGCCAGCAGCCTTTTACAGGGAGCTAACTATGGCTACACCTTC
CASSLLQGANYGYTF
>once|TRBJ2-6|TRBV6-1|-|15
TGTGCCAGCAGACAGGGTTCGGTTGGGGCCAACGTCCTGACTTTC
CASRQGSVGANVLTF
>-|TRBJ1-2|TRBV27|TRBD1|15
TGTGCCAGCAGTTATAGGACAGGGGGCGTTTATGGCTACACCTTC
CASSYRTGGVYGYTF
>-|TRBJ2-7|TRBV7-3|TRBD1|15
TGTGCCAGCAGCTTCTCGGACAGGGGATCCTACGAGCAGTACTTC
CASSFSDRGSYEQYF
>-|TRBJ2-3|TRBV2|-|19
TGTGCCAGCAGTGAGGAGGAAACGTCCGGGACACACAGCACAGATACGCAGTATTTT
CASSEEETSGTHSTDTQYF